A selection of T cell receptor beta chains follows, all from one sample in a study of T cell responses to AZD1222 COVID-19 vaccine. The table came from immunoSEQ multiplex PCR; TCRdb's copy has only in-frame clones and leaves some out. The sample lists under 200,000 clones, approximately 91% occurring once. Here the sequenced sample was peripheral blood, taken on day 0 of AZD1222 vaccination. These receptors all stem from an adult in good health. Each CDR3 is given with its conserved first and last residue. The order of the fields is V gene, J gene, CDR3 protein.

>TRBV14|TRBJ2-7
CASSPGPPYEQYF
>TRBV10-3|TRBJ2-2
CAIRSFPNFTGELFF
>TRBV6-5|TRBJ2-7
CASNQAGNSYEQYF
>TRBV5-6|TRBJ2-5
CASSLRLAGAGETQYF
>TRBV19|TRBJ1-4
CASSRALPSEEKLFF
>TRBV21-1|TRBJ2-3
CASSKGGTGIRQDTQYF
>TRBV24-1|TRBJ2-3
CATRGGQGLASTDTQYF
>TRBV18|TRBJ2-1
CASGTGTDEQFF
>TRBV27|TRBJ1-2
CASSLFGTGSGYTF
>TRBV12-3/TRBV12-4|TRBJ1-1
CASSLLASEAFF
>TRBV28|TRBJ2-2
CASKVVLDTGELFF
>TRBV6-6|TRBJ1-3
CASSSSFSGNTIYF
>TRBV6-2/TRBV6-3|TRBJ2-7
CASSSGVRSSLSPYEQYF
>TRBV29-1|TRBJ1-3
CSGQTATSGNTIYF
>TRBV18|TRBJ2-2
CASSPFLGIANTGELFF
>TRBV7-9|TRBJ1-1
CASSQGQAPQPGTEAFF
>TRBV10-3|TRBJ1-1
CAIREGAEAFF